This T cell receptor (beta chain) was identified during a study of cytomegalovirus exposure and HLA in healthy donors. Study background: Researchers previously reported finding more than 100 million unique TCR beta sequences from approximately 200 million T cells. Findings and caveats of the study: Overall, around 150 TCR beta chains were annotated as cytomegalovirus-associated.

All the people who gave samples were healthy bone marrow donors. The sample holds one count of this clone. Its antigen is not identified. There are 15 residues in the CDR3. V shed 5 bases, J shed 5 bases, and the junction held 7 bases outside the gene matches. CDR1 SGHTA and CDR2 FQGNSA come from the germline V gene. 60 Vbeta and 13 Jbeta primers were used in PCR. Assay used: immunoSEQ multiplex PCR; TCRdb lists only in-frame clones, some missing. This sample has approximately 50,000 clones, with about 83% found just once. The receptor comes from a man younger than 45 in good health and CMV-seronegative. The chain is built from TRBV7-2 and TRBJ2-2; 8 bases map to TRBD1. Sequenced material: PBMCs. CDR3 DNA sequence: TGTGCCAGCAGCGCCCGGGACAGGCCGACCGGGGAGCTGTTTTTT. Its protein product is CASSARDRPTGELFF.